The 29 T cell receptor beta chains presented below share a single source sample, sequenced in a study of cytomegalovirus exposure and HLA in healthy donors. Vbeta (60) and Jbeta (13) primers were used in the PCR. Measured with immunoSEQ multiplex PCR; TCRdb has only the in-frame clones, and not every one. The sample holds roughly 190,000 clones, over 70% seen once. The sequenced sample consisted of PBMCs. The source of these receptors is a woman between 18 and 29 years old in good health and CMV-seronegative.

CDR3 sequence: CASSGTTGLYGYTF. CDR3 DNA sequence: TGCGCCAGCAGCGGGACGACAGGCCTCTATGGCTACACCTTC. The rearrangement joins TRBV5-1 to TRBJ1-2, with D perhaps TRBD1 (6 bases). The CDR3 loop spans 14 amino acids. CDR1 is SGHRS, CDR2 YFSETQ, per germline. V was clipped by 4 bases and J by 4 bases, with 14 bases between them.

V gene TRBV7-6 combines with J gene TRBJ2-1; TRBD1 aligns across 9 bases. The CDR3 spans 18 residues. Germline lookup yields CDR1 SGHVS and CDR2 FNYEAQ. Losses at the gene ends were 3 bases for V and 4 bases for J; bases not matched to a gene: 13. CDR3 loop: CASSFPRQGDARYNEQFF. The CDR3 DNA reads TGTGCCAGCAGCTTTCCTCGACAGGGGGACGCTCGGTACAATGAGCAGTTCTTC.

The chain links TRBV18 to TRBJ2-2; maybe TRBD2 (5 bases). The CDR3 spans 14 residues. Germline V gene lookup returns CDR1 KGHSH and CDR2 LQKENI. Trimming removed 0 bases from V and 10 bases from J, with 12 bases in between. CDR3 sequence reads: CASSPPVQEVELFF. The CDR3 nucleotides read TGTGCCAGCTCACCACCCGTCCAGGAGGTGGAGCTGTTTTTT.

The chain links TRBV27 to TRBJ1-1, with 7 nucleotides matching TRBD1. CDR3 length: 13 amino acids. Per germline, CDR1 MNHEY and CDR2 SMNVEV (reference sequence). V lost 8 bases and J lost 5; bases outside the gene matches: 8. This CDR3 is CASGRQGNTEAFF. The CDR3 bases are TGTGCCAGCGGAAGACAGGGCAATACTGAAGCTTTCTTT.

V is TRBV19 and J is TRBJ2-7, with 10 bases that match TRBD2. V lost 3 bases to trimming and J lost 4 bases; unmatched junction nucleotides: 3. The CDR3 extends over 14 amino acids. Germline CDR1 reads LNHDA; CDR2 reads SQIVND (reference sequence). CDR3 in amino acids: CASSISSGSYEQYF. CDR3 DNA sequence: TGTGCCAGTAGTATTTCTAGCGGGAGTTACGAGCAGTACTTC.

This clone was seen a handful of times. The genes are TRBV5-1 and TRBJ2-3; D perhaps matches TRBD1 (7 bases). Germline V gene data show CDR1 as SGHRS and CDR2 as YFSETQ. V dropped 4 bases and J dropped 6 bases, with 18 bases sitting between them. The CDR3 is 15 amino acids. CDR3 sequence (DNA): TGCGCCAGCAGCATACGGACAGGAGGGGGGGATACGCAGTATTTT. This codes for CASSIRTGGGDTQYF.

This chain uses TRBV14 with TRBJ2-5; 8 nucleotides line up with TRBD1. This CDR3 comprises 17 residues. J lost 1 base, V lost 4 bases, and 11 bases had no gene match. Germline V gene sequence: CDR1 SGHDN, CDR2 FVKESK. CDR3 nucleotides: TGTGCCAGCAGCCCCCTCGATGGCAGGGGGCTCCAAGAGACCCAGTACTTC. It translates to CASSPLDGRGLQETQYF.

This clone has only one observation. CDR3 in amino acids: CASSPPEGRASTGELFF. The CDR3 DNA reads TGTGCCAGCAGCCCACCCGAAGGCAGGGCGAGCACCGGGGAGCTGTTTTTT. The genes are TRBV5-4 and TRBJ2-2, with D maybe TRBD1 (5 bases). Germline CDR1 is SGHNT and CDR2 is YYREEE (reference sequence). The germline V and J ends were trimmed by 4 bases and 4 bases, with 20 bases remaining between them. This CDR3 has 17 residues.

This clone came up once. The chain couples TRBV7-2 to TRBJ2-5, with 15 bases that match TRBD2. The V segment lost 5 bases and the J segment 5 bases; nucleotides outside the gene matches: 6. Germline V gene data show CDR1 as SGHTA and CDR2 as FQGNSA. The CDR3 totals 16 residues. The CDR3 sequence is CASSLEGLAGGETQYF. The CDR3 DNA follows: TGTGCCAGCAGCCTGGAGGGACTAGCGGGAGGTGAGACCCAGTACTTC.

The rearrangement uses TRBV7-3 and TRBJ2-3; 8 nucleotides agree with TRBD1. The germline V gene encodes CDR1 SGHTA and CDR2 FQGTGA. The CDR3 loop spans 15 amino acids. V shed 5 bases, J shed 3 bases, and the junction held 7 bases outside the gene matches. CDR3 residues: CASSRLTGETDTQYF. The CDR3, as DNA: TGTGCCAGCAGCCGATTGACAGGGGAGACAGATACGCAGTATTTT. The full variable domain, completed using reference TRBV7-3 and TRBJ2-3, is GAGVSQTPSNKVTEKGKYVELRCDPISGHTALYWYRQSLGQGPEFLIYFQGTGAADDSGLPNDRFFAVRPEGSVSTLKIQRTERGDSAVYLCASSRLTGETDTQYFGPGTRLTVL.

This chain's CDR3 is CASSQSRAGDEQFF. In DNA, the CDR3 is TGTGCCAGCAGCCAAAGCAGGGCGGGGGATGAGCAGTTCTTC. The chain carries TRBV4-2 and TRBJ2-1; 7 bases align to TRBD2. V shed 2 bases, J shed 8 bases, and the junction held 6 bases outside the gene matches. The germline V gene encodes CDR1 LGHNA and CDR2 YNFKEQ. The length of the CDR3 is 14 residues.

The J gene is TRBJ1-4, the V gene TRBV6-6, with TRBD1 as a possible D gene (6 bases). The V and J ends lost 8 bases and 7 bases respectively, with 11 bases between them. Germline loops: CDR1 MNHNY, CDR2 SVGAGI (reference sequence). CDR3 size: 12 residues. The CDR3 protein is CASHRESEKLFF. CDR3 bases: TGTGCCAGCCACAGGGAGAGTGAAAAACTGTTTTTT.

This rearrangement joins TRBV25-1 to TRBJ2-4, with TRBD1 as a possible D gene (6 bases). Germline-derived CDR1 and CDR2 are MGHDK and SYGVNS. The CDR3 contains 15 residues. V lost 3 bases and J lost 3, with 12 bases in between. The chain's CDR3 is CASSDNREGKNIQYF. In DNA, the CDR3 is TGTGCCAGCAGTGACAACAGGGAAGGCAAAAACATTCAGTACTTC.

This chain joins TRBV5-1 and TRBJ1-1; 11 bases match TRBD1. The CDR3 sequence is 16 residues long. The V gene's germline CDR1 is SGHRS and CDR2 YFSETQ. V lost 2 bases and J lost 5; bases outside the gene matches: 8. The CDR3 DNA sequence: TGCGCCAGCAGCTTATATGGGGACAGGGGGGCTACTGAAGCTTTCTTT. Translated: CASSLYGDRGATEAFF.

In this sample, this clone turned up a few times. This chain connects TRBV14 to TRBJ1-2, with D hard to call. The V end was cut by 1 base, the J end by 7 bases, with 13 bases between. The CDR3 has 14 residues. Germline CDR1 is SGHDN and CDR2 is FVKESK. The CDR3 region is CASSQANSFSGYTF. CDR3 sequence (DNA): TGTGCCAGCAGCCAAGCGAACAGCTTTTCTGGCTACACCTTC.

The chain has TRBV6-5 and TRBJ1-3; D possibly corresponds to TRBD1 (6 bases). From germline, CDR1 is MNHEY and CDR2 SVGAGI. Trimming pared 0 bases from V and 4 bases from J, leaving 10 bases between. The CDR3 contains 15 residues. CDR3 in amino acids: CASSYSSGEGNTIYF. DNA of the CDR3: TGTGCCAGCAGTTACTCGTCAGGGGAAGGAAACACCATATATTTT.

The CDR3, as DNA: TGTGCCAGCAGTTTCGGGCAGGGAAATCAGCCCCAGCATTTT. Translating it yields CASSFGQGNQPQHF. This chain links TRBV6-5 with TRBJ1-5, with a tentative D call TRBD1 (5 bases). Germline V gene sequence: CDR1 MNHEY, CDR2 SVGAGI. The CDR3 loop spans 14 amino acids. Trimming removed 4 bases at V and 4 bases at J, with 11 bases between.

The V call is TRBV27, the J call TRBJ2-1, with 7 positions matching TRBD2. Losses at the gene ends were 6 bases for V and 9 bases for J; bases not matched to a gene: 14. CDR3 length: 15 amino acids. The V gene's germline CDR1 is MNHEY and CDR2 SMNVEV (reference sequence). CDR3 DNA sequence: TGTGCCAGCAGCCTATTTACCCCCAGGGAGGGTGAGCAGTTCTTC. Translated: CASSLFTPREGEQFF.

V and J are TRBV4-3 and TRBJ1-1; D ambiguous. Trimming left V 1 base short and J 0 bases short, with 6 bases between. This CDR3 comprises 14 residues. CDR1 and CDR2 (germline): LGHNA, YSLEER. Here the CDR3 reads CASSQAGMNTEAFF. The DNA for the CDR3 is TGCGCCAGCAGCCAAGCAGGAATGAACACTGAAGCTTTCTTT.

There are a few counts of this clone. The chain employs TRBV5-1 and TRBJ2-7, with D unresolved. Looked up from germline, CDR1 is SGHRS and CDR2 is YFSETQ. Trimming pared 2 bases from V and 5 bases from J, leaving 17 bases between. This CDR3 is built from 15 residues. In nucleotides, the CDR3 is TGCGCCAGCAGCTTCTCTGCCACAGAGATCGACGAGCAGTACTTC. Its protein is CASSFSATEIDEQYF. Using reference TRBV5-1 and TRBJ2-7 for the parts outside the CDR3, the full variable domain is KAGVTQTPRYLIKTRGQQVTLSCSPISGHRSVSWYQQTPGQGLQFLFEYFSETQRNKGNFPGRFSGRQFSNSRSEMNVSTLELGDSALYLCASSFSATEIDEQYFGPGTRLTVT.

V usage is TRBV7-8 and J usage is TRBJ2-5; TRBD1 agrees at 11 bases. The DNA matches TRBJ2-7 better at its end, which makes the J call doubtful. The CDR3 sequence is 16 residues long. The germline gives CDR1 SGHVS, CDR2 FQNEAQ. The CDR3 region is CASSPQGQGASYEQYF. In DNA form, the CDR3 reads TGTGCCAGCAGTCCACAAGGACAGGGGGCCTCCTACGAGCAGTACTTC.

The J gene is TRBJ2-1, the V gene TRBV29-1; 7 nucleotides align to TRBD2. CDR3 length: 13 amino acids. With V trimmed by 7 bases and J by 10 bases, 13 bases remained unmatched. Germline loops: CDR1 SQVTM, CDR2 ANQGSEA. CDR3 DNA sequence: TGCAGCGCGGGACTACCCCTTTTGAGGGAGCAGTTCTTC. Amino acid sequence: CSAGLPLLREQFF.

The chain couples TRBV28 to TRBJ2-4; maybe TRBD2 (5 bases). V lost 3 bases and J 8 bases, leaving 17 bases between the germline ends. The CDR3 is 15 amino acids. In germline, CDR1 is MDHEN, CDR2 SYDVKM. For the CDR3, the DNA is TGTGCCAGCAGTTTCCGAGGAGGCCAGGATGACATTCAGTACTTC. Protein: CASSFRGGQDDIQYF.

This chain uses TRBV7-3 with TRBJ2-1; 9 positions match TRBD2. Per germline, CDR1 SGHTA and CDR2 FQGTGA. J gave up 8 bases and V 1 base, and 9 bases lay outside the gene matches. The CDR3 is 16 residues long. This chain's CDR3 is CASSLIRREGRYEQFF. The CDR3 nucleotides read TGTGCCAGCAGCTTAATACGGCGGGAGGGCCGCTATGAGCAGTTCTTC.

This clone was seen more than once but under ten times. The chain links TRBV30 to TRBJ1-5, with D possibly being TRBD1 (6 bases). V was cut by 0 bases and J by 7 bases, with 16 bases left in between. From germline, CDR1 is GTSNPN and CDR2 SVGIG (reference sequence). The CDR3 consists of 15 residues. The CDR3 reads CAWSVGQGIGQPQHF. The CDR3 region has the DNA TGTGCCTGGAGTGTAGGGCAGGGGATTGGACAGCCCCAGCATTTT.

This clone was counted once. The chain links TRBV30 to TRBJ1-5; 9 positions agree with TRBD1. Per the germline V gene, CDR1 is GTSNPN and CDR2 is SVGIG (reference sequence). The CDR3 has 14 residues. V gave up 3 bases and J gave up 2 bases; unmatched junction bases: 2. The CDR3 loop reads CAWSRTGGNQPQHF. CDR3 coding DNA: TGTGCCTGGAGCAGGACAGGGGGCAATCAGCCCCAGCATTTT.

This clone was recorded only once. The chain employs TRBV18 and TRBJ1-5; 8 bases fit TRBD1. J gave up 9 bases and V 5 bases, and 12 bases lay outside the gene matches. CDR1 and CDR2 from the germline V gene are KGHSH and LQKENI. This CDR3 is built from 15 residues. The CDR3 here is CASSAVTGAGGPQHF. The CDR3 region has the DNA TGTGCCAGCTCAGCGGTGACAGGGGCGGGTGGGCCCCAGCATTTT. Variable domain in full (rest from reference TRBV18 and TRBJ1-5): NAGVMQNPRHLVRRRGQEARLRCSPMKGHSHVYWYRQLPEEGLKFMVYLQKENIIDESGMPKERFSAEFPKEGPSILRIQQVVRGDSAAYFCASSAVTGAGGPQHFGDGTRLSIL.

The V call is TRBV2, the J call TRBJ2-5; D is perhaps TRBD2 (6 bases). Per germline, CDR1 SNHLY and CDR2 FYNNEI. This CDR3 has 14 residues. V was shortened by 2 bases and J by 5 bases, with 12 bases between the two germline ends. In DNA form, the CDR3 reads TGTGCCAGCAGTGAAAACCTAGCGACTGAGACCCAGTACTTC. Protein product: CASSENLATETQYF.

The chain employs TRBV28 and TRBJ1-2; tentative D call: TRBD1 (6 bases). Trimming pared 3 bases from V and 8 bases from J, leaving 22 bases between. The CDR3 totals 16 residues. Germline CDR1 MDHEN, CDR2 SYDVKM. As DNA, the CDR3 is TGTGCCAGCAGTTTGGTCAGTGACAGGCGGCGAGGGGGCTACACCTTC. This codes for CASSLVSDRRRGGYTF.